This record covers a single TCR beta chain. The antigen is not known. The record originates from a study of T cell responses to AZD1222 COVID-19 vaccine. Study background: Recipients boosted at about 4 weeks or about 12 weeks are pooled.

Germline CDR1 reads MNHEY; CDR2 reads SVGAGI. CDR3 size: 13 residues. With 2 bases removed from V and 4 bases from J, the gap between germline ends came to 7 bases. Overall study findings and caveats: Baseline serology detected seropositivity in only six AZD1222 recipients. Researchers report vaccine-associated CD4 TCRs spanning spike, with dominance at 160-218 and 743-854. Reports say nearly half of spike-specific TCRs go after unmutated variant regions.

The data were produced by immunoSEQ multiplex PCR, yet TCRdb's version contains in-frame clones alone and is incomplete. The sample carries more than 100,000 clones, around 90% recorded once. This chain links TRBV6-5 with TRBJ2-3; D is ambiguous. The source was peripheral blood, collected on day 0 of AZD1222 vaccination. The clonotype originates from an adult in good health. DNA for the CDR3: TGTGCCAGCAGTTACACCATAGCAGATACGCAGTATTTT. It translates to CASSYTIADTQYF.